This T cell receptor beta chain was sequenced for a study of blood T cell repertoires in COVID-19. Methods used by the authors: By means of reference gene primer amplification, nucleated cell counts were estimated. Sequencing was performed with immunoSEQ multiplex PCR; in TCRdb, only in-frame clones are kept and a portion is missing. The D gene and trimming were derived from the DNA, and the V and J assignments and clone size from that table. The data contain 300,000 to 400,000 clones, 65% to 90% of them singletons. Per the germline V gene, CDR1 is KGHDR and CDR2 is SFDVKD. The CDR3 extends over 14 amino acids. The germline V and J ends were trimmed by 5 bases and 2 bases, with 11 bases remaining between them. Participants were placed into cohorts based on the clinical history they reported.

This TCR came from a woman in her forties with acute COVID-19. The chain joins TRBV24-1 to TRBJ1-2; a weak D match, TRBD1 (6 bases). The sequencing sample was made of PBMCs or T cells enriched from blood (not recorded which). The CDR3 DNA is TGTGCCACCAGTGGGGGGGGACAAAACTATGGCTACACCTTC. This codes for CATSGGGQNYGYTF.